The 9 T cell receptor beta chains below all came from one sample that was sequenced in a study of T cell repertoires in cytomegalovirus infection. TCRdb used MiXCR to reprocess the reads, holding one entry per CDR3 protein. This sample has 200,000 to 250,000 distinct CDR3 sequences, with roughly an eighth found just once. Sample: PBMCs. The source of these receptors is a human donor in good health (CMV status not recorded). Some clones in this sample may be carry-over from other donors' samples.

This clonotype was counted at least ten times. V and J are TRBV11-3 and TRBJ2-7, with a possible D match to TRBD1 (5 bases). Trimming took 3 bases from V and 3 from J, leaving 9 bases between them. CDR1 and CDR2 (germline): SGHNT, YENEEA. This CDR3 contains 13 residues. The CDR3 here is CASSFDSNYEQYF. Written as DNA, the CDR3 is TGTGCCAGCAGCTTCGACAGTAACTACGAGCAGTACTTC.

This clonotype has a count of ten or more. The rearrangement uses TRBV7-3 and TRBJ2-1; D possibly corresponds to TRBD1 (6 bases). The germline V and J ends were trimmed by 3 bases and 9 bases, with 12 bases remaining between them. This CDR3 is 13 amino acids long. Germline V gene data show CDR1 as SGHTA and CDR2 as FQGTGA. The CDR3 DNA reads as TGTGCCAGCAGCTTCCACAGGGAAAGTGAGCAGTTCTTC. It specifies CASSFHRESEQFF.

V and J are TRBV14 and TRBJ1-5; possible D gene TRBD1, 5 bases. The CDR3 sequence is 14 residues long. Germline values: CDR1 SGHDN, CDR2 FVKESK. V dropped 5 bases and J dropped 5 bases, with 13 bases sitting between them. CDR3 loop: CASSDGTGDQPQHF. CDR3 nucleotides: TGTGCCAGCAGCGACGGGACTGGAGATCAGCCCCAGCATTTT.

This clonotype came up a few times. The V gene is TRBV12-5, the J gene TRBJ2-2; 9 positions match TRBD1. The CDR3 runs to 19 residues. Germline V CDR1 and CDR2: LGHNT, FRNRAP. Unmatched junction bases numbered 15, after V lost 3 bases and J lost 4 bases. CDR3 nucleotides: TGTGCTAGTGGTTTTCTACTCCGGGACAGGGCCCCGGGCACCGGGGAGCTGTTTTTT. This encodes CASGFLLRDRAPGTGELFF.

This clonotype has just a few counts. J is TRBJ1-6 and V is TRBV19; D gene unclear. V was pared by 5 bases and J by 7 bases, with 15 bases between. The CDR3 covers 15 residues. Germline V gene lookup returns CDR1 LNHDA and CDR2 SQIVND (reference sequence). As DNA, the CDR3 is TGTGCCAGTAGTGGAGCTACCGGAGCAAATTCACCCCTCCACTTT. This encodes CASSGATGANSPLHF.

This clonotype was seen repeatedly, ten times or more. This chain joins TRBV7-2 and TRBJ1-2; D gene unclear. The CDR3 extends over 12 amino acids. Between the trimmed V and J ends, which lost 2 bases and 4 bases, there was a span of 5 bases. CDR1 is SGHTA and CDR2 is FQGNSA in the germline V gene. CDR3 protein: CASSLRSYGYTF. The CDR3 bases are TGTGCCAGCAGCTTAAGGAGCTATGGCTACACCTTC.

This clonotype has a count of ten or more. CDR3: CASSSRTSGRHEQFF. The DNA for the CDR3 is TGTGCCAGCAGCTCCAGGACTAGCGGGAGGCATGAGCAGTTCTTC. The chain employs TRBV7-2 and TRBJ2-1, with 14 bases identical to TRBD2. Trimming removed 4 bases from V and 8 bases from J; junction bases left unmatched: 4. There are 15 residues in the CDR3. Germline V lookup: CDR1 SGHTA, CDR2 FQGNSA.

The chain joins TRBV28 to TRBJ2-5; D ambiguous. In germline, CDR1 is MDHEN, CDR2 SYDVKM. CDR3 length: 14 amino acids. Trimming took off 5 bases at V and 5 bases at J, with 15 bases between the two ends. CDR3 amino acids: CASSPHLDAETQYF. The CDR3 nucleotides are TGTGCCAGCAGTCCCCACCTTGATGCGGAGACCCAGTACTTC.

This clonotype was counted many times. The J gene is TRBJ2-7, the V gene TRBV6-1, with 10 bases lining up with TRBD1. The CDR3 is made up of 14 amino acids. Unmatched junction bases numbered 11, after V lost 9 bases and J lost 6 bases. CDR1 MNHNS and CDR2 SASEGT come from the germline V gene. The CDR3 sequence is CASKGGTGESEQYF. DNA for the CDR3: TGTGCCAGTAAGGGCGGGACAGGGGAGAGCGAGCAGTACTTC.